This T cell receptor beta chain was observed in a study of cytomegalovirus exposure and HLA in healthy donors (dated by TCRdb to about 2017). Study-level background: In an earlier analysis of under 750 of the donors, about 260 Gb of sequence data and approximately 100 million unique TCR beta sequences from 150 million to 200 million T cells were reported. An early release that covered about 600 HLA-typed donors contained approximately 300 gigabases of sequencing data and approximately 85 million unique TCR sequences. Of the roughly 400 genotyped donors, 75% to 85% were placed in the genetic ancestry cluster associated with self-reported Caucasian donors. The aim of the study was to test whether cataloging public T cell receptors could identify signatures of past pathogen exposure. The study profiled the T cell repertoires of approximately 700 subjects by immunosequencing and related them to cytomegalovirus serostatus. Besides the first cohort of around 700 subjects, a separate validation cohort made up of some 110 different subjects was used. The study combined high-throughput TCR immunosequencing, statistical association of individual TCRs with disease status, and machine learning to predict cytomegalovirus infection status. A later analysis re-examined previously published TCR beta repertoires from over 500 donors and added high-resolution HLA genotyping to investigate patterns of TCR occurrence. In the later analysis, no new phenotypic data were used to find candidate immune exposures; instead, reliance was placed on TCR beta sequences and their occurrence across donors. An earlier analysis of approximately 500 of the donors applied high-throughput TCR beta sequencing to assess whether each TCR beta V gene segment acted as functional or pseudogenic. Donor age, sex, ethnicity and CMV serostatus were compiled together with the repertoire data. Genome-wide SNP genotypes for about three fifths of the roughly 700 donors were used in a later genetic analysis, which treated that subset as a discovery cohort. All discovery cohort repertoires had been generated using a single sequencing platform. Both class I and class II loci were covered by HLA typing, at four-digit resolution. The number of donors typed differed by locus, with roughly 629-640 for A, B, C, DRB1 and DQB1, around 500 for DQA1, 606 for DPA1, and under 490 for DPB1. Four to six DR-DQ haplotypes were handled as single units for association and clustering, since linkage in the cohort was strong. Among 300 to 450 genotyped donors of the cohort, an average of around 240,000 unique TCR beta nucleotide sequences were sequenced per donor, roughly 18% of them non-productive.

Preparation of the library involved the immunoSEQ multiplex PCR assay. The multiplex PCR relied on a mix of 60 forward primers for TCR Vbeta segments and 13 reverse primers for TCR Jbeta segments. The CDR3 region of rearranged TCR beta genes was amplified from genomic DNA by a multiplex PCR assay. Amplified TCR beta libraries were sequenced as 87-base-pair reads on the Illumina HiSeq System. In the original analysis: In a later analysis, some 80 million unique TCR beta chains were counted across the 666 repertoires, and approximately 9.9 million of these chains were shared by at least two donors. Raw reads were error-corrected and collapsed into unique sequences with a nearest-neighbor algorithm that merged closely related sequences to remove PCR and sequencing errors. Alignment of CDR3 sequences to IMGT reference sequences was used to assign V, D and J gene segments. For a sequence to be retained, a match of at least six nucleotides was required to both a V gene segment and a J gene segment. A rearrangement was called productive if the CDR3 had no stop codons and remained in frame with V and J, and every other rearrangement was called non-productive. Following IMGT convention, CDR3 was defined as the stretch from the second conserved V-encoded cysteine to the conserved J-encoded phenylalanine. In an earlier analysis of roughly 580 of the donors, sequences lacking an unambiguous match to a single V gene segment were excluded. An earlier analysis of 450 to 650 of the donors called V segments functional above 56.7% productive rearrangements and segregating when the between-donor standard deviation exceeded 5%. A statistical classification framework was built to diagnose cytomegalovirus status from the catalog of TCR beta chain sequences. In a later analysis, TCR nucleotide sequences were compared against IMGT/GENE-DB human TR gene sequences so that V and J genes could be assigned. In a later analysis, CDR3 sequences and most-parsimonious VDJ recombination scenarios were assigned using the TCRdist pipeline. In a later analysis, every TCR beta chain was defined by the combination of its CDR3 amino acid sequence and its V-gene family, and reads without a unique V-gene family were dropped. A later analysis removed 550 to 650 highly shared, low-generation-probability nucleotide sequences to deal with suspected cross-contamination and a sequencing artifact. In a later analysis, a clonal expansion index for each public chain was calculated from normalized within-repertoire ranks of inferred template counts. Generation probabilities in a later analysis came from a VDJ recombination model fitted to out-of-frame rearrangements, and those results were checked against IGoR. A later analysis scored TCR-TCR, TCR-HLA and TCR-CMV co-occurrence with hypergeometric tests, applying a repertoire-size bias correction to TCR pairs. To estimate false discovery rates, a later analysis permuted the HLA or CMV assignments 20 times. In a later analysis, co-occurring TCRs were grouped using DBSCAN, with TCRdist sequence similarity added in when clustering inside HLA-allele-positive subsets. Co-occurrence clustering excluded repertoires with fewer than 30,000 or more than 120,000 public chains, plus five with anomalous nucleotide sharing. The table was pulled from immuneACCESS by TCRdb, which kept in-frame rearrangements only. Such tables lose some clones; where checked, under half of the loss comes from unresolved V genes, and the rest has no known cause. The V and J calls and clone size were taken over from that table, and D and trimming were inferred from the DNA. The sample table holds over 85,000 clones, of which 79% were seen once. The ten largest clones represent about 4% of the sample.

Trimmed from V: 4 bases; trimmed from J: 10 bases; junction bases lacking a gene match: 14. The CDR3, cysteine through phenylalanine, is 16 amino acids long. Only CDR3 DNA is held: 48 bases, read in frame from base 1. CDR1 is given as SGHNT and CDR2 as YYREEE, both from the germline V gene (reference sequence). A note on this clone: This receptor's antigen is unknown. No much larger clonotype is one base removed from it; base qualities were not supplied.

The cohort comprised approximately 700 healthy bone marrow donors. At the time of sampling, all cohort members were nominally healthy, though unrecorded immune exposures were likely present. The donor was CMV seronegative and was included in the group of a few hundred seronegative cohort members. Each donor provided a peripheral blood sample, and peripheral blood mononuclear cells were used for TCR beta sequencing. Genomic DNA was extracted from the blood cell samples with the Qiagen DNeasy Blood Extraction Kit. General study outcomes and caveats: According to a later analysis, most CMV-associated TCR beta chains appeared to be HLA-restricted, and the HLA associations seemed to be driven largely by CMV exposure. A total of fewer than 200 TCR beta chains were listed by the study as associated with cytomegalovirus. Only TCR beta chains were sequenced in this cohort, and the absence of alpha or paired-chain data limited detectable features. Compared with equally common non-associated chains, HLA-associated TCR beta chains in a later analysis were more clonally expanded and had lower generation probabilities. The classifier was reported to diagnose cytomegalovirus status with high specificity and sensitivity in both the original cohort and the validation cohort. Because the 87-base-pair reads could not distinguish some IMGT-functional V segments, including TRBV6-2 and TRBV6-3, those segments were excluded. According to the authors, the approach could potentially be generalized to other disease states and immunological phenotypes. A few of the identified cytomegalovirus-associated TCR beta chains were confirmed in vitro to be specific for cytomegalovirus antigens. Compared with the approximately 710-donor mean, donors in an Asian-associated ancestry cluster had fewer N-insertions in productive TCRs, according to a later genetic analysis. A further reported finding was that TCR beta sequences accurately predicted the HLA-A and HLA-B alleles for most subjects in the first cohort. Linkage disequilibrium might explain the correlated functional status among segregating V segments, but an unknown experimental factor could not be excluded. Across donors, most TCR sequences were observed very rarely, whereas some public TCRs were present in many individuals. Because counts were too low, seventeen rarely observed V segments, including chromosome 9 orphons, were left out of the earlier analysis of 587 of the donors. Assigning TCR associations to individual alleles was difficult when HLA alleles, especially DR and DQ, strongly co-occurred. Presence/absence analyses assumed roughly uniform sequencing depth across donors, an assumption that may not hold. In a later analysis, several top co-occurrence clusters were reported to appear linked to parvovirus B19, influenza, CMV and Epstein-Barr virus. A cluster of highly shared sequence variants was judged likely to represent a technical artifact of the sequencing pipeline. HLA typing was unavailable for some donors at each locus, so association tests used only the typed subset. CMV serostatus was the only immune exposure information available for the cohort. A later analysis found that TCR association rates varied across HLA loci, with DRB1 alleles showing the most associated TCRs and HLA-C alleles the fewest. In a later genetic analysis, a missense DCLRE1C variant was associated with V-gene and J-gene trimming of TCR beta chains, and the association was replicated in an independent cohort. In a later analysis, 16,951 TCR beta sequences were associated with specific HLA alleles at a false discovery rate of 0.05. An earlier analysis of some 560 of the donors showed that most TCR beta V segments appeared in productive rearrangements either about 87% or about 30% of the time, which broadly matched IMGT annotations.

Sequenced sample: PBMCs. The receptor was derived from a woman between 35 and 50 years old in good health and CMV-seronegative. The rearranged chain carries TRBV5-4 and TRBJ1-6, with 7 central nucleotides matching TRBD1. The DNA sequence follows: TGTGCCAGCAGCACCGGACAGGACCGATTGATATCACCCCTCCACTTT. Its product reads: CASSTGQDRLISPLHF.